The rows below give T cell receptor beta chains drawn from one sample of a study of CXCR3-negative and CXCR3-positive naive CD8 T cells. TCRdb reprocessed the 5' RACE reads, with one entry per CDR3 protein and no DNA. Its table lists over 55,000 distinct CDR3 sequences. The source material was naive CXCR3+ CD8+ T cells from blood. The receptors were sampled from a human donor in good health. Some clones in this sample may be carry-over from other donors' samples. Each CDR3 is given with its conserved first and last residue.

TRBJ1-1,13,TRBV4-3,CASSQYSFTEAFF
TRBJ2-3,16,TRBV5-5,CASSLGTEESTDTQYF
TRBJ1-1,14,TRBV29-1,CSVERPGGYTEAFF
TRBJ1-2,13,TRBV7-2,CASRSAGDYGYTF
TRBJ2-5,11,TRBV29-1,CSVRIQETQYF
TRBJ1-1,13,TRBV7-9,CASSLGQGTEAFF
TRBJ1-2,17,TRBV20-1,CSARDSDWTGDNYGYTF
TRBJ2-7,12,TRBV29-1,CSVEGQKYEQYF
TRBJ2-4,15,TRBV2,CASRTSDTAKNIQYF
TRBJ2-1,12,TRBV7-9,CASRMDRNEQFF
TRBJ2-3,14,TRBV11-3,CASSFSGATDTQYF
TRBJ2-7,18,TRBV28,CASSLHTGTEVKSYEQYF
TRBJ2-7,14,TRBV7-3,CASSLREGPYEQYF
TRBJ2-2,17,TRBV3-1,CASSQVLAQRNTGELFF
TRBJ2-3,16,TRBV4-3,CASSLTSGFKTDTQYF
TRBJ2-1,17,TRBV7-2,CASSFGSGGPPYNEQFF
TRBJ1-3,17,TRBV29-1,CSVVLWEDSHSGNTIYF
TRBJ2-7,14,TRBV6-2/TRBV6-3,CASSQEAETYEQYF
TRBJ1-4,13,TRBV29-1,CSHLRDFNEKLFF
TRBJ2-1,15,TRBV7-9,CASSPRRSSYNEQFF
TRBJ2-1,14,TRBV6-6,CASSDGQGLNEQFF
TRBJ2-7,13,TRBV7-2,CASSVGVGYEQYF
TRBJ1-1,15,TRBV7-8,CASNANSPGDTEAFF
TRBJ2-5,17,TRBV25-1,CASSERTSGGAQETQYF
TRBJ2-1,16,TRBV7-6,CASSRRGGPIYNEQFF
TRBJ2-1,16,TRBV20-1,CSARDIAGLKPFEQFF
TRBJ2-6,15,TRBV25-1,CASSEVGTGANVLTF
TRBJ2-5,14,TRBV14,CASSQVEDSETQYF
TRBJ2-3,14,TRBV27,CASSLGVGTDTQYF
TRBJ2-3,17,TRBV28,CASSPSMAYLSTDTQYF
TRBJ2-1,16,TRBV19,CASSTRDRGRNNEQFF
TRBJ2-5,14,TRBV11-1,CASSRTGLRETQYF
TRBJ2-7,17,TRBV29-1,CSVEDARGQGLGYEQYF
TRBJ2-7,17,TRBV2,CASTPGQISLPSYEQYF
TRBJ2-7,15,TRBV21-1,CASNIRQGFLYEQYF
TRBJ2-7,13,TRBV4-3,CASSLSRDYEQYF
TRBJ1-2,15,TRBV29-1,CSVPRVTGRIYGYTF
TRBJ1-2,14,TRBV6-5,CASSYQTGGYGYTF
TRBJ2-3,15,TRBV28,CASTGGGDRTDTQYF
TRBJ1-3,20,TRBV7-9,CASSFNPGTGDSFSGNTIYF
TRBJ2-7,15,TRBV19,CASTPGDTPWNEQYF
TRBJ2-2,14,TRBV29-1,CSVAVGGVTGELFF
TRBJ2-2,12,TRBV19,CASTIRVGELFF
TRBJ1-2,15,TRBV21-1,CASSFEEGMNYGYTF
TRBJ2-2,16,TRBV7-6,CASSLYAGENTGELFF